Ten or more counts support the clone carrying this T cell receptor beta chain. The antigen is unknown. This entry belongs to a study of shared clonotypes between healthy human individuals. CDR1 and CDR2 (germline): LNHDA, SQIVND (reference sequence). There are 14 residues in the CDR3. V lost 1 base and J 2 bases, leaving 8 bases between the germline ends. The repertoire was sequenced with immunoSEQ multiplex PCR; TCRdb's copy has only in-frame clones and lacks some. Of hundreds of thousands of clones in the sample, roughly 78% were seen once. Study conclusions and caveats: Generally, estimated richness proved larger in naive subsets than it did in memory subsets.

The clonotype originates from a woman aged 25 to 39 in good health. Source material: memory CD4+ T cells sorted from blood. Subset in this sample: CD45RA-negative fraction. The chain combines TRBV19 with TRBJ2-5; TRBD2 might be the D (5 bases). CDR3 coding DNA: TGTGCCAGTAGTATAGCAGCGGTGCAAGAGACCCAGTACTTC. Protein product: CASSIAAVQETQYF.